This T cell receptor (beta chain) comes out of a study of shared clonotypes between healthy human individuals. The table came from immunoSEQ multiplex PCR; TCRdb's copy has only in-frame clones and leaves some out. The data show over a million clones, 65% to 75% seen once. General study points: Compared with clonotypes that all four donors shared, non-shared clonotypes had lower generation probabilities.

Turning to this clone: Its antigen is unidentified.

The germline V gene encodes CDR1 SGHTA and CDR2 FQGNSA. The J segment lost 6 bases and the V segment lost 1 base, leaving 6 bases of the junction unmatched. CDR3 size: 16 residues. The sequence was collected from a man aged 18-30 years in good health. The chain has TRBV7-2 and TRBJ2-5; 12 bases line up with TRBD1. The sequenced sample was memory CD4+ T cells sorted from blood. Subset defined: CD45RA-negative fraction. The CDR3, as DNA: TGTGCCAGCAGCTTAGACGGGACAGGGGGCAGGAAGACCCAGTACTTC. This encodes CASSLDGTGGRKTQYF.